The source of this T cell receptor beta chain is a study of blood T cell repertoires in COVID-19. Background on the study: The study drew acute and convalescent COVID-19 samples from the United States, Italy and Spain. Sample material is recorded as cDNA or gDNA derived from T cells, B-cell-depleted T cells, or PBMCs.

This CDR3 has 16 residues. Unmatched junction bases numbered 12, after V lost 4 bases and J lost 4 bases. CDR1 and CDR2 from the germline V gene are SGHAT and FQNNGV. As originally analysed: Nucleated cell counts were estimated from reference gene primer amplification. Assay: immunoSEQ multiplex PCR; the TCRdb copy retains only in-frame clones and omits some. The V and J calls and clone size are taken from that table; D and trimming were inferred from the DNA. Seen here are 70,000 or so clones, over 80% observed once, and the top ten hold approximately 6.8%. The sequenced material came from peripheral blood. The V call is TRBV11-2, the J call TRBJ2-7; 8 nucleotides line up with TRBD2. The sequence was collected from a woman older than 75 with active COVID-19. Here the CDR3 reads CASSSGTSSKVYEQYF. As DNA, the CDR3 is TGTGCCAGCAGCTCTGGGACTAGTTCTAAAGTGTACGAGCAGTACTTC.